The next 4 T cell receptor beta chains were all read from a single sample in a study of cytomegalovirus exposure and HLA in healthy donors. The study ran its PCR with 60 Vbeta and 13 Jbeta primers. Libraries were prepared by immunoSEQ multiplex PCR; TCRdb keeps only in-frame clonotypes and omits some of them. The table lists about 130,000 clones, around 82% of them singletons. Material: PBMCs. The receptors shown here come from a man aged 40-50 years in good health and CMV-seronegative.

This clone was detected a few times. The rearrangement uses TRBV10-3 and TRBJ1-6; D is unresolved. The germline CDR1 and CDR2 sequences are ENHRY and SYGVKD. The germline V and J ends were trimmed by 7 bases and 7 bases, with 11 bases remaining between them. This CDR3 contains 13 residues. This chain's CDR3 is CAITAAENSPLHF. CDR3 sequence (DNA): TGTGCCATCACGGCGGCGGAGAATTCACCCCTCCACTTT.

V usage is TRBV5-8 and J usage is TRBJ2-3; 12 bases map to TRBD1. CDR1 and CDR2 (germline): SGHTS, YDEGEE. This CDR3 contains 15 residues. V was pared by 5 bases and J by 6 bases, with 7 bases of the junction left unmatched. The CDR3 is CASRRGTGGSDTQYF. The CDR3 DNA reads TGTGCCAGCAGGAGAGGGACAGGGGGCTCGGATACGCAGTATTTT.

The V call is TRBV4-2, the J call TRBJ2-3; a weak D match, TRBD2 (5 bases). CDR1 LGHNA and CDR2 YNFKEQ come from the germline V gene. V lost 0 bases to trimming and J lost 2 bases, with 18 bases between them. This CDR3 spans 18 amino acids. CDR3 nucleotides: TGTGCCAGCAGCCAAGAGGGGTGGGAGCGGACCCACACAGATACGCAGTATTTT. Amino acid sequence: CASSQEGWERTHTDTQYF.

This sequence joins TRBV7-9 and TRBJ2-5; TRBD1 agrees at 9 bases. The junction had 8 bases not matched to a gene; V was cut back by 5 bases and J by 1 base. The germline CDR1 and CDR2 sequences are SEHNR and FQNEAQ (reference sequence). CDR3 length: 16 amino acids. CDR3 in DNA: TGTGCCAGCAGCCCCATACCGGGACAGGGCCAAGAGACCCAGTACTTC. Its protein product is CASSPIPGQGQETQYF. Full variable domain (outside the CDR3, taken from reference TRBV7-9 and TRBJ2-5): DTGVSQNPRHKITKRGQNVTFRCDPISEHNRLYWYRQTLGQGPEFLTYFQNEAQLEKSRLLSDRFSAERPKGSFSTLEIQRTEQGDSAMYLCASSPIPGQGQETQYFGPGTRLLVL.